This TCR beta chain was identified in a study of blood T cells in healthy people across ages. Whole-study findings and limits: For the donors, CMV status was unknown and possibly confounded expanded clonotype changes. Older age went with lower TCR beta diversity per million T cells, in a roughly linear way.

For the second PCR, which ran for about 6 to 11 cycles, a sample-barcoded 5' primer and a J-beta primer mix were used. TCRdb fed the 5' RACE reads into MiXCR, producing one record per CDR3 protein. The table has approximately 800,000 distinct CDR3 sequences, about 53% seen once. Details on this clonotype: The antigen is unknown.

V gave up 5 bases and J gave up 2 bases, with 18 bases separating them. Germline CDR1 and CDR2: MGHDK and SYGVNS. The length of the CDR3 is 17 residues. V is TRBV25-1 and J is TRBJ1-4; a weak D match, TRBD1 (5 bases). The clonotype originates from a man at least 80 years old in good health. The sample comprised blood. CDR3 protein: CASSTTKQGATNEKLFF. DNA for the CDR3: TGTGCCAGCAGTACCACAAAGCAGGGAGCTACTAATGAAAAACTGTTTTTT. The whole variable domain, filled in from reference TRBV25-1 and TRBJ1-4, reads EADIYQTPRYLVIGTGKKITLECSQTMGHDKMYWYQQDPGMELHLIHYSYGVNSTEKGDLSSESTVSRIRTEHFPLTLESARPSHTSQYLCASSTTKQGATNEKLFFGSGTQLSVL.